This TCR beta chain was sequenced in a study of OX40 agonist ivuxolimab in advanced cancers. About the research overall: Patients treated during dose escalation were battling hepatocellular carcinoma, melanoma, renal cell or head and neck cancer. Anti-PD-1, anti-PD-L1 or anti-CTLA-4 therapy given earlier was allowed, and over 35% had some.

As to this clone: The antigen is undetermined.

With baseline, cycle 4 day 1, and cycle 7 day 1 as timepoints, blood was sampled. V gave up 3 bases and J gave up 2 bases; unmatched junction bases: 4. This CDR3 contains 14 residues. Per the germline V gene, CDR1 is SGHDN and CDR2 is FVKESK. Data came from immunoSEQ multiplex PCR; TCRdb stores just in-frame clones and leaves some out. In the table there are tens of thousands of clones, roughly 88% of which are singletons. Study-wide results and caveats: The study observed clonal expansion of CD4+ and CD8+ blood T cells by week 6 at 0.1 to 3.0 mg/kg.

The sequence was obtained from an adult with an advanced solid tumor such as melanoma, head and neck, liver or kidney cancer. The chain joins TRBV14 to TRBJ2-7, with TRBD2 identical over 7 bases. Sample: CD4+ or CD8+ T cells sorted from blood, taken in a trial of the OX40 agonist ivuxolimab. CDR3 region: CASSQSREAYEQYF. Here the CDR3 DNA reads TGTGCCAGCAGCCAGAGTCGGGAGGCCTACGAGCAGTACTTC.